The clone carrying this TCR beta chain has at least ten counts. Its target is not known. The V gene lost 2 bases and the J gene lost 1 base, with 15 bases spanning the gap. Germline V lookup: CDR1 SGHDT, CDR2 YYEEEE. This CDR3 has 16 residues. This specimen comes from a study of T cells after yellow fever vaccination. The study's findings and limits: Clones that expanded after primary vaccination mostly reappeared after the booster (over 95% CD4, approximately 89% CD8). Contaminating bulk clonotypes could be abundant in FACS-sorted repertoires. A secondary response was less intense yet reached its peak sooner, at day 5 versus 15.

As TCR cDNA was made by 5'RACE template switching, a universal primer site and UMIs were added. TCRdb processed the 5' RACE reads anew with MiXCR; each CDR3 protein has one entry. The sample yields around 310,000 distinct CDR3 sequences, roughly 3.5% seen once. This sample comprised PBMCs, obtained on the day of the yellow fever booster vaccination. The chain combines TRBV5-6 with TRBJ1-1; possibly TRBD1 for D (6 bases). This clonotype was sampled from a man between 18 and 35 years old who received the YFV17D yellow fever vaccine. The CDR3 DNA sequence: TGTGCCAGCAGCTTTTCCTGGAGGGGGAAGAACACTGAAGCTTTCTTT. Translating gives CASSFSWRGKNTEAFF.